This T cell receptor (beta chain) was recorded in a study of T cells in Graves' hyperthyroidism and ophthalmopathy. Deletions cut 3 bases from V and 2 bases from J, with 13 bases between. The germline V gene has CDR1 SGHAT and CDR2 FQNNGV. The CDR3 extends over 15 amino acids. The sample holds many counts of this clonotype. RNA transcripts were the template for amplifying TCR beta CDR3 regions. In the first-round RT-PCR of the TCR CDR3, the HTBI primer set was used. TCRdb independently ran MiXCR on the multiplex PCR reads; one entry per CDR3 protein. This sample yields hundreds of thousands of distinct CDR3 sequences, of which 15% to 17% are seen a single time; 7.5% to 9% belongs to the top ten.

The chain combines TRBV11-2 with TRBJ1-1, with unresolved D. Material for sequencing was blood. The origin of this receptor is a woman aged 18-29 years with Graves' hyperthyroidism. The CDR3 here is CASSFPAETNTEAFF. In nucleotides, the CDR3 is TGTGCCAGCAGCTTCCCGGCAGAGACCAACACTGAAGCTTTCTTT.